This T cell receptor beta chain was sequenced for a study of graft-versus-host responses after intestinal transplantation. Turning to the study itself: Among the recipients, all got anti-thymocyte globulin induction and then tacrolimus and steroids for approximately 3 years.

Germline values: CDR1 MNHNY, CDR2 SVGAGI (reference sequence). The CDR3 totals 16 residues. The junction had 12 bases not matched to a gene; V was cut back by 4 bases and J by 6 bases. Using immunoSEQ multiplex PCR, the repertoire was profiled, and TCRdb retains in-frame clones only, with some absent. Of around 25,000 clones listed, approximately 40% are singletons. Regarding the study as a whole: Early after transplant, HvG declines were associated with peak levels of circulating GvH clones.

This receptor was identified in a human patient who received an intestinal transplant. V is TRBV6-6 and J is TRBJ2-7; 10 nucleotides agree with TRBD1. The material was alloreactive CD4+ T cells from a mixed lymphocyte reaction culture, obtained before intestinal transplant. Described subset: CFSE-low proliferating T cells sorted from roughly six-day pre-transplant mixed lymphocyte reaction (GvH or HvG direction). The CDR3 reads CASSFTPPGQGPEQYF. The CDR3 DNA reads TGTGCCAGCAGTTTTACCCCGCCGGGACAGGGGCCCGAGCAGTACTTC.